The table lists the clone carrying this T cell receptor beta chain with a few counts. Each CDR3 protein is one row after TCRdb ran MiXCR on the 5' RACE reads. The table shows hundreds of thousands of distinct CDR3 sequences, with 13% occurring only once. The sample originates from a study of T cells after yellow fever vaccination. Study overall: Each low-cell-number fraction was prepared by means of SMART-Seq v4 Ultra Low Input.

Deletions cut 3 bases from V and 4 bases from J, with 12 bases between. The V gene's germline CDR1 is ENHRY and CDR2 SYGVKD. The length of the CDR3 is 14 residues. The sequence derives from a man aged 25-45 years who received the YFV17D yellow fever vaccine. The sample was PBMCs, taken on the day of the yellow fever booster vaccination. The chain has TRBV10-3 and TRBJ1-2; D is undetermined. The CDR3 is CAISDQNQGYGYTF. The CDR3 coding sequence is TGTGCCATCAGTGATCAGAACCAAGGCTATGGCTACACCTTC.